A single sample gave rise to the 30 T cell receptor beta chains below, sequenced in a study of Graves' ophthalmopathy and Graves' hyperthyroidism. RNA transcripts were the source from which TCR beta CDR3 regions were amplified. The authors performed first-round RT-PCR with HTBI primers and then a second-round multiplex PCR. Each CDR3 protein is one row after TCRdb ran MiXCR on the multiplex PCR reads. The sample holds about 390,000 distinct CDR3 sequences, roughly 15% seen once. The sequenced sample was peripheral blood. The receptor source for this set is a woman aged 18-29 years with stable Graves' hyperthyroidism.

This clonotype was recorded many times. The V call is TRBV6-1, the J call TRBJ2-5; a possible D gene is TRBD1 (5 bases). Germline V lookup: CDR1 MNHNS, CDR2 SASEGT. This CDR3 is 14 amino acids long. The V gene lost 4 bases and the J gene lost 1 base, with 10 bases spanning the gap. The CDR3 reads CASSVTGSQETQYF. The CDR3 nucleotides read TGTGCCAGCAGTGTTACAGGATCCCAAGAGACCCAGTACTTC.

The sample holds many counts of this clonotype. The V and J genes are TRBV20-1 and TRBJ2-5; D is uncertain. The V gene lost 6 bases and the J gene lost 0 bases, with 14 bases spanning the gap. The germline CDR1 and CDR2 sequences are DFQATT and SNEGSKA (reference sequence). The CDR3 runs 14 residues. The CDR3 coding sequence is TGCAGTGCGGAGACTTTGGGGTACCAAGAGACCCAGTACTTC. Its protein product is CSAETLGYQETQYF.

This clonotype occurred many times. The chain joins TRBV6-2 or TRBV6-3 to TRBJ2-5, with D possibly TRBD2 on 5 matching bases. Germline CDR1 and CDR2: MNHEY and SVGEGT. The V gene lost 5 bases and the J gene lost 4 bases, with 8 bases spanning the gap. The CDR3 is 12 amino acids. CDR3 region: CASSHGVETQYF. DNA of the CDR3: TGTGCCAGCAGTCACGGGGTAGAGACCCAGTACTTC.

This clonotype appeared many times. The V and J genes are TRBV29-1 and TRBJ1-1; possibly TRBD1 for D (5 bases). The germline CDR1 and CDR2 sequences are SQVTM and ANQGSEA. V was cut by 7 bases and J by 10 bases, with 13 bases left in between. The CDR3 totals 10 residues. The CDR3 DNA reads as TGCAGCGGAACGGGGGTAATAGCTTTCTTT. Amino acid sequence: CSGTGVIAFF. Filled out from reference TRBV29-1 and TRBJ1-1, the complete variable domain reads SAVISQKPSRDICQRGTSLTIQCQVDSQVTMMFWYRQQPGQSLTLIATANQGSEATYESGFVIDKFPISRPNLTFSTLTVSNMSPEDSSIYLCSGTGVIAFFGQGTRLTVV.

In its sample, this clonotype was seen many times. The chain carries TRBV11-3 and TRBJ2-7, with D possibly matching TRBD1 (6 bases). Germline values: CDR1 SGHNT, CDR2 YENEEA. This CDR3 region has 15 residues. The V and J ends lost 1 base and 0 bases respectively, with 10 bases between them. DNA of the CDR3: TGTGCCAGCAGCTTAGTGGTGGACAGCTCCTACGAGCAGTACTTC. It encodes CASSLVVDSSYEQYF.

There are a few counts of this clonotype. This may stem from a read error, because a much larger clone lies one nucleotide away. The chain carries TRBV12-3 or TRBV12-4 and TRBJ2-2; D perhaps matches TRBD1 (6 bases). This CDR3 region has 15 residues. The DNA of the CDR3 is TGTGCCAGCAGACTCCAGGGGCTTAACACCGGGGAGCTGTGTTTT. Translation: CASRLQGLNTGELCF.

Many counts were recorded for this clonotype. The gene calls are TRBV7-8 and TRBJ2-7; tentatively, D is TRBD1 (6 bases). The V end was cut by 1 base, the J end by 4 bases, with 11 bases between. CDR1 SGHVS and CDR2 FQNEAQ come from the germline V gene. CDR3 length: 14 amino acids. CDR3 protein: CASSLGPRGYEQYF. CDR3 in DNA: TGTGCCAGCAGCTTAGGACCCAGGGGATACGAGCAGTACTTC. Supplemented by reference TRBV7-8 and TRBJ2-7, the full variable domain reads GAGVSQSPRYKVAKRGQDVALRCDPISGHVSLFWYQQALGQGPEFLTYFQNEAQLDKSGLPSDRFFAERPEGSVSTLKIQRTQQEDSAVYLCASSLGPRGYEQYFGPGTRLTVT.

This clonotype has a count of ten or more. This chain uses TRBV4-1 with TRBJ1-2; D not resolved. The V end lost 1 base, the J end lost 5 bases, and 8 bases lay between the germline ends. CDR1 and CDR2 (germline): MGHRA, YSYEKL. The CDR3 covers 13 residues. The CDR3 loop is CASSQVAGYGYTF. CDR3 in DNA: TGCGCCAGCAGCCAAGTCGCTGGGTATGGCTACACCTTC.

This clonotype showed up many times. The J gene is TRBJ1-1, the V gene TRBV5-4, with TRBD1 identical over 7 bases. There are 13 residues in the CDR3. The junction had 2 bases not matched to a gene; V was cut back by 2 bases and J by 4 bases. Germline V gives CDR1 SGHNT, CDR2 YYREEE (reference sequence). Here the CDR3 reads CASSLGQATEAFF. The CDR3 region has the DNA TGTGCCAGCAGCTTAGGACAGGCCACTGAAGCTTTCTTT.

This clonotype has only a few counts. The rearrangement links TRBV2 to TRBJ2-6; 7 nucleotides match TRBD1. Looked up from germline, CDR1 is SNHLY and CDR2 is FYNNEI. The J segment lost 2 bases and the V segment lost 5 bases, leaving 6 bases of the junction unmatched. This CDR3 is built from 16 residues. This chain's CDR3 is CASSYSTGTGANVLTF. In DNA form, the CDR3 reads TGTGCCAGCAGTTATTCGACAGGGACTGGGGCCAACGTCCTGACTTTC.

As concerns this clonotype: A much larger clone sits a single nucleotide away, making a read error possible. This sequence joins TRBV12-3 or TRBV12-4 and TRBJ2-7; 9 positions agree with TRBD2. The CDR3 consists of 16 residues. J was trimmed by 5 bases and V by 5 bases; bases with no gene match: 13. This chain's CDR3 is CASSQRSGTSLHEQYF. The CDR3 coding sequence is TGTGCCAGCAGTCAACGGTCCGGGACTAGCCTCCACGAGCAGTACTTC.

The chain couples TRBV6-2 or TRBV6-3 to TRBJ2-5, with 11 bases fitting TRBD1. This CDR3 has 16 amino acids. The ends lost 6 bases at V and 5 bases at J; junction bases unmatched: 11. The germline V gene has CDR1 MNHEY and CDR2 SVGEGT. The CDR3, as DNA: TGTGCCAGCAGCGAATTCCCGGGACAGGGGGAGGAGACCCAGTACTTC. This sequence encodes CASSEFPGQGEETQYF.

The table lists this clonotype with many counts. The chain combines TRBV20-1 with TRBJ2-5; a possible D gene is TRBD2 (7 bases). The CDR3 has 13 residues. The ends were cut back, 6 bases at V and 5 bases at J, with 16 bases in the middle. CDR1 DFQATT and CDR2 SNEGSKA come from the germline V gene (reference sequence). The DNA of the CDR3 is TGCAGTGCCGCGGGGGCGCGTGTGGAGACCCAGTACTTC. This sequence encodes CSAAGARVETQYF.

In its sample, this clonotype was seen many times. This chain's CDR3 is CASSEFDQPQHF. The CDR3 region has the DNA TGTGCCAGCAGTGAGTTCGATCAGCCCCAGCATTTT. J is TRBJ1-5 and V is TRBV2; D ambiguous. Germline V gene data show CDR1 as SNHLY and CDR2 as FYNNEI. Deletions cut 3 bases from V and 5 bases from J, with 5 bases between. The CDR3 spans 12 residues.

This clonotype was observed a single time. The V and J genes are TRBV20-1 and TRBJ1-2; 9 nucleotides align to TRBD1. The germline CDR1 and CDR2 sequences are DFQATT and SNEGSKA (reference sequence). After removal of 5 bases from V and 5 bases from J, the junction contained 6 bases not matched to a gene. This CDR3 region has 13 residues. Written as DNA, the CDR3 is TGCAGTGCTCGACTGGGACAGGGTTATGGCTACACCTTC. Translating gives CSARLGQGYGYTF.

Many counts were recorded for this clonotype. The chain employs TRBV19 and TRBJ1-6; D perhaps matches TRBD1 (5 bases). CDR3 size: 12 residues. Germline V lookup: CDR1 LNHDA, CDR2 SQIVND (reference sequence). V dropped 7 bases and J dropped 7 bases, with 8 bases sitting between them. The CDR3 loop reads CASKEGNSPLHF. The DNA of the CDR3 is TGTGCCAGTAAAGAGGGGAATTCACCCCTCCACTTT.

This clonotype was picked up many times. The chain has TRBV9 and TRBJ1-1; D remains ambiguous. V was cut by 3 bases and J by 4 bases, with 16 bases left in between. Germline CDR1 reads SGDLS; CDR2 reads YYNGEE. The CDR3 covers 15 residues. CDR3 sequence (DNA): TGTGCCAGCAGCGCTAGTTCTTGGTTGGGCACTGAAGCTTTCTTT. This encodes CASSASSWLGTEAFF.

This clonotype was seen ten or more times. The chain is built from TRBV19 and TRBJ1-1; D is perhaps TRBD1 (5 bases). This CDR3 has 12 residues. Trimming took off 3 bases at V and 5 bases at J, with 7 bases between the two ends. Germline V gives CDR1 LNHDA, CDR2 SQIVND (reference sequence). As DNA, the CDR3 is TGTGCCAGTAGTATGCGGGGGACTGAAGCTTTCTTT. Residues: CASSMRGTEAFF. Combining the CDR3 with reference TRBV19 and TRBJ1-1 gives the whole variable domain DGGITQSPKYLFRKEGQNVTLSCEQNLNHDAMYWYRQDPGQGLRLIYYSQIVNDFQKGDIAEGYSVSREKKESFPLTVTSAQKNPTAFYLCASSMRGTEAFFGQGTRLTVV.

The sample holds many counts of this clonotype. The chain has TRBV27 and TRBJ1-2; the D is unclear. Germline CDR1 MNHEY, CDR2 SMNVEV (reference sequence). This CDR3 spans 13 amino acids. V lost 4 bases and J lost 3, with 9 bases in between. CDR3 in DNA: TGTGCCAGCAGTTCTCAGATGCACTATGGCTACACCTTC. It translates to CASSSQMHYGYTF.

This clonotype appeared many times. J is TRBJ2-7 and V is TRBV7-2; D is unresolved. Trimming stripped 6 bases from V and 0 bases from J, with 3 bases between. Looked up from germline, CDR1 is SGHTA and CDR2 is FQGNSA. This CDR3 region has 11 residues. CDR3 nucleotide sequence: TGTGCCAGCAGTACCTCCTACGAGCAGTACTTC. Its translation: CASSTSYEQYF.

This clonotype was seen at least ten times. The chain recombines TRBV15 with TRBJ1-1, with TRBD1 as a possible D gene (6 bases). From germline, CDR1 is LNHNV and CDR2 YYDKDF (reference sequence). The CDR3 consists of 15 residues. Between the trimmed V and J ends, which lost 3 bases and 4 bases, there was a span of 15 bases. The CDR3 loop reads CATSRWDTDRTEAFF. Here the CDR3 DNA reads TGTGCCACCAGCAGGTGGGACACGGATCGCACTGAAGCTTTCTTT.

V usage is TRBV7-9 and J usage is TRBJ2-7; possible D gene TRBD1, 6 bases. CDR1 is SEHNR and CDR2 is FQNEAQ in the germline V gene (reference sequence). V dropped 2 bases and J dropped 7 bases, with 18 bases sitting between them. This CDR3 region has 15 residues. DNA of the CDR3: TGTGCCAGCAGCTTAATTTCAGGGGCCCCCGGGGAGCAGTACTTC. It codes for CASSLISGAPGEQYF.

In this sample, this clonotype turned up many times. CDR3 protein: CASSPLRGPSNTEAFF. The DNA of the CDR3 is TGTGCCAGCAGTCCTCTGAGGGGACCGTCGAACACTGAAGCTTTCTTT. The chain has TRBV12-3 or TRBV12-4 and TRBJ1-1; TRBD1 might be the D (5 bases). The V end was cut by 5 bases, the J end by 1 base, with 17 bases between. The CDR3 is 16 residues long.

This clonotype was recorded at least ten times. The rearrangement links TRBV25-1 to TRBJ2-2; no clear D. Trimming shortened V by 3 bases and J by 7 bases, and 6 bases separated the two germline ends. Germline assignment: CDR1 MGHDK and CDR2 SYGVNS. The CDR3 consists of 12 residues. Written as DNA, the CDR3 is TGTGCCAGCAGTGAGGGTGTCGGGGAGCTGTTTTTT. Translation: CASSEGVGELFF.

This clonotype was observed at least ten times. CDR3 residues: CASKVRTGDSNTEAFF. In DNA form, the CDR3 reads TGTGCCAGTAAAGTCCGGACAGGGGACTCAAACACTGAAGCTTTCTTT. The gene calls are TRBV19 and TRBJ1-1; TRBD1 agrees at 9 bases. Per the germline V gene, CDR1 is LNHDA and CDR2 is SQIVND (reference sequence). This CDR3 has 16 amino acids. With 7 bases clipped from V and 2 bases from J, the junction kept 11 bases outside the gene matches. The entire variable domain, with the rest obtained from reference TRBV19 and TRBJ1-1, is as follows: DGGITQSPKYLFRKEGQNVTLSCEQNLNHDAMYWYRQDPGQGLRLIYYSQIVNDFQKGDIAEGYSVSREKKESFPLTVTSAQKNPTAFYLCASKVRTGDSNTEAFFGQGTRLTVV.

At least ten counts were recorded for this clonotype. The V gene is TRBV7-9, the J gene TRBJ1-6, with no clear D. The CDR3 runs to 16 residues. CDR1 and CDR2 (germline): SEHNR, FQNEAQ (reference sequence). The V end lost 1 base, the J end lost 7 bases, and 14 bases lay between the germline ends. The CDR3 reads CASSLVITQRNSPLHF. In nucleotides, the CDR3 is TGTGCCAGCAGCTTAGTAATTACACAGAGAAATTCACCCCTCCACTTT. Full variable domain (missing parts from reference TRBV7-9 and TRBJ1-6): DTGVSQNPRHKITKRGQNVTFRCDPISEHNRLYWYRQTLGQGPEFLTYFQNEAQLEKSRLLSDRFSAERPKGSFSTLEIQRTEQGDSAMYLCASSLVITQRNSPLHFGNGTRLTVT.

This clonotype has at least ten counts. The chain joins TRBV6-5 to TRBJ2-7; D gene unclear. This CDR3 has 14 residues. The germline CDR1 and CDR2 sequences are MNHEY and SVGAGI. Trimming shortened V by 2 bases and J by 4 bases, and 12 bases separated the two germline ends. Here the CDR3 DNA reads TGTGCCAGCAGTTACGATGGACGGCGGTACGAGCAGTACTTC. This gives the protein CASSYDGRRYEQYF.

The V and J genes are TRBV5-4 and TRBJ1-5; D is unresolved. The CDR3 is made up of 14 amino acids. V was trimmed by 0 bases and J by 6 bases, leaving 10 bases between them. Germline CDR1 and CDR2: SGHNT and YYREEE (reference sequence). The DNA of the CDR3 is TGTGCCAGCAGCTTGGCCGGGGTGGGTCAGCCCCAGCATTTT. It translates to CASSLAGVGQPQHF.

This clonotype was counted at least ten times. The rearrangement joins TRBV6-5 to TRBJ1-1; D is uncertain. Germline V gene sequence: CDR1 MNHEY, CDR2 SVGAGI. This CDR3 is built from 15 residues. V lost 1 base and J lost 0, with 9 bases in between. The CDR3 nucleotides are TGTGCCAGCAGTTACTATTCACCTATGAACACTGAAGCTTTCTTT. Residues: CASSYYSPMNTEAFF.

The sample holds many counts of this clonotype. V usage is TRBV12-5 and J usage is TRBJ1-5; no definite D call. This CDR3 is 17 amino acids long. V was cut by 7 bases and J by 4 bases, with 23 bases left in between. Germline CDR1 reads LGHNT; CDR2 reads FRNRAP. The CDR3 DNA reads as TGTGCTAGTGCCGTGGGCCGTACAGTGGTCAGGAATCAGCCCCAGCATTTT. Translation: CASAVGRTVVRNQPQHF. Variable domain in full (rest from reference TRBV12-5 and TRBJ1-5): DARVTQTPRHKVTEMGQEVTMRCQPILGHNTVFWYRQTMMQGLELLAYFRNRAPLDDSGMPKDRFSAEMPDATLATLKIQPSEPRDSAVYFCASAVGRTVVRNQPQHFGDGTRLSIL.